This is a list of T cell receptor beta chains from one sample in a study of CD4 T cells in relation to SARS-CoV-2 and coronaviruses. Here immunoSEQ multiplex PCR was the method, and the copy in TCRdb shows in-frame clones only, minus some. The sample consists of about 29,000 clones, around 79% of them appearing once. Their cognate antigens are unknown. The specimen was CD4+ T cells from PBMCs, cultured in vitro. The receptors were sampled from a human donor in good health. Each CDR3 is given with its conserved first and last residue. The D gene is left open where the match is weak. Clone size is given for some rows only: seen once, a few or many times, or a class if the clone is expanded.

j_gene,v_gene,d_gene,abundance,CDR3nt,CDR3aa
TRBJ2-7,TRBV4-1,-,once,TGCGCCAGCAGTCCCCGGGACCGCTCCTACGAGCAGTACTTC,CASSPRDRSYEQYF
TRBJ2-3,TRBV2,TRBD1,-,TGTGCCAGCAGTCTACAGGGGACCGCGGCACGAGATACGCAGTATTTT,CASSLQGTAARDTQYF
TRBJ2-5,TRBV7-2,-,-,TGTGCCAGCACCTCGACAGCCTGGGGAGAGACCCAGTACTTC,CASTSTAWGETQYF
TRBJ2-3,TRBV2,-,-,TGTGCCAGCAGGGGGTTCGGGGAAACAGATACGCAGTATTTT,CASRGFGETDTQYF
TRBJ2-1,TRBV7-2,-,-,TGTGCCAGCAGGAGGGGGGGGGCAAACAATGAGCAGTTCTTC,CASRRGGANNEQFF
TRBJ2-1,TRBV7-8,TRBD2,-,TGTGCCAGCAAGGCACTAGCGGGTTTTAGCGAGCAGTTCTTC,CASKALAGFSEQFF
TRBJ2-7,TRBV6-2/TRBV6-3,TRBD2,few,TGTGCCAGCAGTTACGGGCTAGCGGGAAGCTACGAGCAGTACTTC,CASSYGLAGSYEQYF
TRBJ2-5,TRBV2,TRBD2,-,TGTGCCAGCAGTGGCGGGAGGGCCCAGGAGACCCAGTACTTC,CASSGGRAQETQYF
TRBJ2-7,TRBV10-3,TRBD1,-,TGTGCCATCAGAGGAGGACAGGGGATCGGCCCCGAGCAGTACTTC,CAIRGGQGIGPEQYF
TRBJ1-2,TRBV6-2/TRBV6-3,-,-,TGTGCCAGCAGTCGGGATGTAAGGTCCACTGGCTACACCTTC,CASSRDVRSTGYTF
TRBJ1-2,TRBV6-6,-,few,TGTGCCAGCAGTTACAGGCGCGGGGGCCATGGCTACACCTTC,CASSYRRGGHGYTF
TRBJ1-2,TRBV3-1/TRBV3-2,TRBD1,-,TGTGCCAGCAGCCAAGGAGACAGGGATGATGGCTACACCTTC,CASSQGDRDDGYTF